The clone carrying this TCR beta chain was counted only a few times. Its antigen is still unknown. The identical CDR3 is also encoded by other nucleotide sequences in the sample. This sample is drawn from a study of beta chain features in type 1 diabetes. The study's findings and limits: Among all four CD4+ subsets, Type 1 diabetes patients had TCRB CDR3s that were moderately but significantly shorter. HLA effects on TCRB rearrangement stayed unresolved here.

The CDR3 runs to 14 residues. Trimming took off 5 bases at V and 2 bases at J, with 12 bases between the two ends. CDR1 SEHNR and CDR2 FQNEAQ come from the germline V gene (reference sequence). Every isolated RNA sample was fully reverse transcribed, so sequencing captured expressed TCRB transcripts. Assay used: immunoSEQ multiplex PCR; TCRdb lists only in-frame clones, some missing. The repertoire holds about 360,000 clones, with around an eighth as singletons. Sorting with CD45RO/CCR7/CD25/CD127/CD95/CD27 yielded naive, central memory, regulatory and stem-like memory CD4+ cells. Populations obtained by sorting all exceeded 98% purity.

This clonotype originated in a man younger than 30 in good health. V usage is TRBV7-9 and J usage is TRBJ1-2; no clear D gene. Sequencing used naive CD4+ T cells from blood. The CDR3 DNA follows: TGTGCCAGCAGCCCACGGACGGGGAACTATGGCTACACCTTC. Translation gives CASSPRTGNYGYTF.